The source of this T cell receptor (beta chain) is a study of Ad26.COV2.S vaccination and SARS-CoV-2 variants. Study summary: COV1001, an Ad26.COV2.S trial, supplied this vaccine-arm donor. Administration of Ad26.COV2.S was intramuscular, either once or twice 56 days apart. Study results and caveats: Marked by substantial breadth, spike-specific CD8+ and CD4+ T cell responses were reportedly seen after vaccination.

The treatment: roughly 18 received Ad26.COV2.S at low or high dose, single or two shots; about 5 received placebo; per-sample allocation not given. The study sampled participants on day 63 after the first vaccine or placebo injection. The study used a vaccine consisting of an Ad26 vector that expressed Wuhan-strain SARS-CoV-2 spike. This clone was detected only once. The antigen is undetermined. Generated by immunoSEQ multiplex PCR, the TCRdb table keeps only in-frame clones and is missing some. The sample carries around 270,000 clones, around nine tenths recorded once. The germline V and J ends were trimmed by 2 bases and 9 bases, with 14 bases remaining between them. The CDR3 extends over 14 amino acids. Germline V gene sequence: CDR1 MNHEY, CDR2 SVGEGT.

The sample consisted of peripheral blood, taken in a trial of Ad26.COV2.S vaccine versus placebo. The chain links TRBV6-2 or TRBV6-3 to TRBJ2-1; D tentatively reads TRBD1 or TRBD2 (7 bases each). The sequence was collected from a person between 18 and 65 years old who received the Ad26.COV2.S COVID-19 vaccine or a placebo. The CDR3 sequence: CASSYQGGGGEQFF. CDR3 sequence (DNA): TGTGCCAGCAGTTACCAGGGGGGGGGTGGTGAGCAGTTCTTC.